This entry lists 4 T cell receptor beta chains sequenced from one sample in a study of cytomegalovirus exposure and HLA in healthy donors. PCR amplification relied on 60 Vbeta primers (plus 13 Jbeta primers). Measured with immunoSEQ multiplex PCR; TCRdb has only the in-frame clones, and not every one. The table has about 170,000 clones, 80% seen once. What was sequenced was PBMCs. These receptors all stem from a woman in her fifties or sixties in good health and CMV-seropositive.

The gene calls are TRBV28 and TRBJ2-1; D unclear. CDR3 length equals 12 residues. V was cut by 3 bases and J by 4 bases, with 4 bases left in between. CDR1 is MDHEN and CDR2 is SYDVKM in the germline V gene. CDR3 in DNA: TGTGCCAGCAGTTTCGGGTACAATGAGCAGTTCTTC. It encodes CASSFGYNEQFF. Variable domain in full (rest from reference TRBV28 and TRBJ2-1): DVKVTQSSRYLVKRTGEKVFLECVQDMDHENMFWYRQDPGLGLRLIYFSYDVKMKEKGDIPEGYSVSREKKERFSLILESASTNQTSMYLCASSFGYNEQFFGPGTRLTVL.

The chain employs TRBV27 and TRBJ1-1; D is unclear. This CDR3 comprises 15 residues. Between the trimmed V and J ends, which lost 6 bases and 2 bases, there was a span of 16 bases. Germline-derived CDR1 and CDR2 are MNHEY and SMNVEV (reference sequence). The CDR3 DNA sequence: TGTGCCAGCAGCCCGACCCGCGAGGGCAACACTGAAGCTTTCTTT. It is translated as CASSPTREGNTEAFF.

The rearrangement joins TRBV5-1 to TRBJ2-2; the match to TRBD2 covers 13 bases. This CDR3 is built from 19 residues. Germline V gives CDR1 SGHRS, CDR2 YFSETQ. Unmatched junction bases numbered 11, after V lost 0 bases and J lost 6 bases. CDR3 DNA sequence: TGCGCCAGCAGCTTGGATAGGACTAGCGGGGGCCCCAGCTCCGGGGAGCTGTTTTTT. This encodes CASSLDRTSGGPSSGELFF.

CDR3 region: CASSEVVGVGYEQYF. CDR3 DNA: TGTGCCAGCAGTGAAGTGGTGGGAGTTGGGTACGAGCAGTACTTC. This rearrangement joins TRBV6-1 to TRBJ2-7, with D perhaps TRBD2 (5 bases). Germline V gene sequence: CDR1 MNHNS, CDR2 SASEGT. The CDR3 has 15 residues. Trimming cost V 1 base and J 4 bases, with 14 bases left between them.